The 11 T cell receptor beta chains below come from one sample, sequenced in a study of T cell responses to AZD1222 COVID-19 vaccine (dated by TCRdb to the early 2020s). Receptor libraries were prepared by the immunoSEQ multiplex PCR assay. Not all clones reach the TCRdb copy of this immuneACCESS table, which keeps in-frame sequences only. Checked studies attribute under half of the gap to unresolved V genes and leave the rest unexplained. For this sample the table gives 110,000 to 150,000 clones, of which 93% were detected only once. The top ten hold 5% to 5.5% of the sample. The sample's time point label is to be understood as: baseline before first vaccination. Sequenced here: peripheral blood, sampled on day 0 of AZD1222 vaccination. These TCRs come from an adult in good health.

In the case of this clone: In the same sample, other DNA sequences code for this CDR3. As DNA, the CDR3 is TGTGCCTGGAGTGGGGACAGGGCAAACTATGGCTACACCTTC. Amino acids: CAWSGDRANYGYTF. The chain is built from TRBV30 and TRBJ1-2; TRBD1 agrees at 9 bases. This CDR3 spans 14 amino acids. The germline V gene has CDR1 GTSNPN and CDR2 SVGIG (reference sequence). The V and J ends lost 1 base and 2 bases, in that order; junction bases with no gene match: 2.

This clone has just a few counts. The V and J genes are TRBV28 and TRBJ1-6; 8 bases fit TRBD1. V was pared by 5 bases and J by 9 bases, with 6 bases of the junction left unmatched. This CDR3 has 14 residues. From germline, CDR1 is MDHEN and CDR2 SYDVKM. The CDR3 DNA reads TGTGCCAGCAGTCCCGGACAGGGTAGTTCACCCCTCCACTTT. Translating it yields CASSPGQGSSPLHF. Drawing the rest from reference TRBV28 and TRBJ1-6, the complete variable domain is DVKVTQSSRYLVKRTGEKVFLECVQDMDHENMFWYRQDPGLGLRLIYFSYDVKMKEKGDIPEGYSVSREKKERFSLILESASTNQTSMYLCASSPGQGSSPLHFGNGTRLTVT.

This clone was recorded once. The chain recombines TRBV10-1 with TRBJ2-1; TRBD1 matches at 12 bases. The CDR3 consists of 16 residues. The junction had 7 bases not matched to a gene; V was cut back by 3 bases and J by 7 bases. The germline V gene encodes CDR1 WNHNN and CDR2 SYGVQD (reference sequence). The CDR3 DNA reads as TGCGCCAGCAGTGACGCCGGGACAGGGGGCTTAAATGAGCAGTTCTTC. The encoded protein is CASSDAGTGGLNEQFF.

The chain combines TRBV29-1 with TRBJ2-2; the match to TRBD2 covers 9 bases. V lost 4 bases to trimming and J lost 3 bases; unmatched junction nucleotides: 12. The V gene's germline CDR1 is SQVTM and CDR2 ANQGSEA. This CDR3 is 17 amino acids long. In DNA form, the CDR3 reads TGCAGCGTTGGGGGTTTTAGCGGGAGCCTGGACACCGGGGAGCTGTTTTTT. As protein: CSVGGFSGSLDTGELFF.

The rearrangement links TRBV30 to TRBJ2-2; 8 nucleotides align to TRBD2. Germline CDR1 is GTSNPN and CDR2 is SVGIG (reference sequence). This CDR3 region has 15 residues. Trimming took 0 bases from V and 7 from J; bases not matched to a gene: 7. The CDR3 is CAWSVQAGEIGELFF. The CDR3 region has the DNA TGTGCCTGGAGTGTACAAGCGGGAGAGATCGGGGAGCTGTTTTTT.

The J gene is TRBJ2-2, the V gene TRBV6-4, with D perhaps assigned TRBD1 or TRBD2 (5 bases each). The germline CDR1 and CDR2 sequences are MRHNA and SNTAGT. This CDR3 has 16 amino acids. V lost 3 bases, J lost 1 base, and 12 bases lay in between. The CDR3, as DNA: TGTGCCAGCAGTGAAGGTGGGACGCTGAACACCGGGGAGCTGTTTTTT. Translating gives CASSEGGTLNTGELFF.

The V gene is TRBV5-4, the J gene TRBJ1-2, with D possibly being TRBD1 (6 bases). The CDR3 runs 14 residues. From germline, CDR1 is SGHNT and CDR2 YYREEE (reference sequence). Trimming took off 4 bases at V and 3 bases at J, with 13 bases between the two ends. CDR3 amino acids: CASSRLQGDYGYTF. CDR3 sequence (DNA): TGTGCCAGCAGCCGATTACAGGGCGACTATGGCTACACCTTC.

This chain connects TRBV2 to TRBJ1-5, with a weak D call TRBD1 (6 bases). The CDR3 totals 13 residues. CDR1 and CDR2 (germline): SNHLY, FYNNEI. V shed 6 bases and J shed 6 bases, with 12 bases lying between them. The CDR3 DNA sequence: TGTGCCAGCAGCCTGGGGGGCAGTCAGCCCCAGCATTTT. Protein: CASSLGGSQPQHF.

The chain recombines TRBV11-3 with TRBJ2-1, with a possible D match to TRBD2 (5 bases). CDR1 is SGHNT, CDR2 YENEEA, per germline. The CDR3 loop spans 14 amino acids. Trimming took 1 base from V and 3 from J, leaving 7 bases between them. The CDR3: CASSLGENYNEQFF. The CDR3 DNA follows: TGTGCCAGCAGCTTAGGGGAGAACTACAATGAGCAGTTCTTC.

V gene TRBV10-3 combines with J gene TRBJ1-2, with D perhaps matching TRBD1 (5 bases). V lost 6 bases and J 7 bases, leaving 15 bases between the germline ends. The CDR3 has 13 amino acids. The germline gives CDR1 ENHRY, CDR2 SYGVKD. CDR3 sequence: CAIRARSGLGYTF. In DNA form, the CDR3 reads TGTGCCATCAGGGCCCGGTCAGGGCTTGGCTACACCTTC.

The chain employs TRBV20-1 and TRBJ2-1; 9 bases are shared with TRBD1. J gave up 3 bases and V 3 bases, and 3 bases lay outside the gene matches. Germline V gene data show CDR1 as DFQATT and CDR2 as SNEGSKA (reference sequence). The CDR3 sequence is 14 residues long. In DNA, the CDR3 is TGCAGTGCTAGTAGGACAGGGGACTACAATGAGCAGTTCTTC. Its translation is CSASRTGDYNEQFF.